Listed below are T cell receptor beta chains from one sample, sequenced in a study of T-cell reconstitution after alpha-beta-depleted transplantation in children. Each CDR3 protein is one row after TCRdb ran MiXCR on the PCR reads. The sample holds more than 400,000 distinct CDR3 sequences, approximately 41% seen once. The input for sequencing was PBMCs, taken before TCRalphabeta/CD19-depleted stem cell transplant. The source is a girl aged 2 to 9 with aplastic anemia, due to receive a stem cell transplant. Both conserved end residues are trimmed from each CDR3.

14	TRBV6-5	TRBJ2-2	ASSYPTSTNTGELF
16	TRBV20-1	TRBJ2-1	SASGVLRSGRIGNEQF
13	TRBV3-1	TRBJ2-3	ASSHLAGGGDTQY
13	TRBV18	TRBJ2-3	ASSPPSGVGDTQY
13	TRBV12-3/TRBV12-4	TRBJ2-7	ASSPGTSGSDEQY
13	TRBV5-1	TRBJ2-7	ASSPYRGPIYEQY
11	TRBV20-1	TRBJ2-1	SARRSSYNEQF
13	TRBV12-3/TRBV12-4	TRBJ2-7	ASSPGGQGSYEQY
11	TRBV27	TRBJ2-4	ASSPRSGSIQY
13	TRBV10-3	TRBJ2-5	AISGQRGNQETQY
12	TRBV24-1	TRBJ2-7	ATGYRGPTHEQY
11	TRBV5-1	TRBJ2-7	ASSLVGGYEQY
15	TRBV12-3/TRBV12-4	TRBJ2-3	ASSLRGLGGHTDTQY
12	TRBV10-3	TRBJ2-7	AISDAGQGDDQY
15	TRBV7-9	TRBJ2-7	ASSCYLQGPITYEQY
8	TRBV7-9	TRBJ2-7	ASSRGEQY
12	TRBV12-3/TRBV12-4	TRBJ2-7	ASSLAVGSYEQY
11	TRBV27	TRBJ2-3	ASSGTSTDTQY
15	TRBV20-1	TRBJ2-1	SARDPKTSGSYNEQF
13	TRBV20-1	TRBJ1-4	SARDNRASNEKLF
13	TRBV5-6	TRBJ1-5	ASSFLGNSNQPQH
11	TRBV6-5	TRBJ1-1	ASSHRGETEAF
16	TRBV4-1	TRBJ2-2	ATSFTDSGSTSFGELF